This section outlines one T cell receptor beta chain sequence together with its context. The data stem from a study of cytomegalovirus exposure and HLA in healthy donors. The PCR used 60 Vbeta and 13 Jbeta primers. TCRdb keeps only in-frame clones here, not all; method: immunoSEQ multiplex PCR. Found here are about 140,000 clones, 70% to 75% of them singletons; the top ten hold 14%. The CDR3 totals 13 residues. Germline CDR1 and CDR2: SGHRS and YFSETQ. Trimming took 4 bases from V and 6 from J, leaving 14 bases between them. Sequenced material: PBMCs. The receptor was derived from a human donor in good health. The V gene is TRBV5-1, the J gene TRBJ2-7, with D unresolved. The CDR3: CASSPVVGAEQYF. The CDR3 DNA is TGCGCCAGCAGCCCGGTGGTGGGCGCCGAGCAGTACTTC. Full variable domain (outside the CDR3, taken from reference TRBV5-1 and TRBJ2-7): KAGVTQTPRYLIKTRGQQVTLSCSPISGHRSVSWYQQTPGQGLQFLFEYFSETQRNKGNFPGRFSGRQFSNSRSEMNVSTLELGDSALYLCASSPVVGAEQYFGPGTRLTVT.